This paragraph covers one T cell receptor beta chain sequence. The data were taken from a study of control samples from healthy donors and cancer patients. The V and J ends lost 7 bases and 1 base, in that order; junction bases with no gene match: 5. The length of the CDR3 is 13 residues. Germline loops: CDR1 SQVTM, CDR2 ANQGSEA. The method was immunoSEQ multiplex PCR; TCRdb's version includes in-frame clones alone and lacks a portion of them. This table has some 150,000 clones, approximately 93% appearing once. This chain connects TRBV29-1 to TRBJ1-1; 8 nucleotides match TRBD1. The sequencing input was blood. The clonotype was recovered from a man aged 50-59 years in good health. CDR3 in amino acids: CSARTGRNTEAFF. CDR3 nucleotide sequence: TGCAGCGCCCGGACAGGGCGGAACACTGAAGCTTTCTTT.